Listed below are T cell receptor beta chains from one sample, sequenced in a study of early T cells in non-severe SARS-CoV-2 infection. Each CDR3 protein gets one entry after TCRdb re-called the 5' RACE reads with MiXCR. The repertoire holds tens of thousands of distinct CDR3 sequences, with around 13% as singletons. Sequencing used whole blood, obtained at baseline. The receptors originated from an adult who was a healthcare worker with PCR-confirmed SARS-CoV-2 infection or an uninfected control (not recorded which). Each CDR3 is given with its conserved first and last residue. The order of the fields is J gene, D gene, clone size, CDR3 length, V gene, CDR3 protein, CDR3 DNA. D genes are given only for firm matches. Part of the rows lack a size; the others show once, few, many or a class for expanded clones.

J gene: TRBJ2-7
D gene: -
clone size: few
CDR3 length: 13
V gene: TRBV7-9
CDR3 protein: CASSPGTEREQYF
CDR3 DNA: TGTGCCAGCAGCCCCGGGACGGAGAGGGAGCAGTACTTC

J gene: TRBJ2-5
D gene: -
clone size: -
CDR3 length: 14
V gene: TRBV6-2/TRBV6-3
CDR3 protein: CASSSRTVPETQYF
CDR3 DNA: TGTGCCAGCAGTTCCCGGACAGTTCCGGAGACCCAGTACTTC

J gene: TRBJ2-7
D gene: TRBD2
clone size: -
CDR3 length: 15
V gene: TRBV10-1
CDR3 protein: CASSASSGSSYEQYF
CDR3 DNA: TGCGCCAGCAGTGCTTCTAGCGGAAGCTCCTACGAGCAGTACTTC

J gene: TRBJ2-3
D gene: -
clone size: few
CDR3 length: 13
V gene: TRBV3-1
CDR3 protein: CASSQLTTDTQYF
CDR3 DNA: TGTGCCAGCAGCCAATTGACTACAGATACGCAGTATTTT

J gene: TRBJ2-2
D gene: -
clone size: -
CDR3 length: 14
V gene: TRBV7-9
CDR3 protein: CASSSVTGAGELFF
CDR3 DNA: TGTGCCAGCAGTTCGGTGACAGGCGCCGGGGAGCTGTTTTTT

J gene: TRBJ2-7
D gene: TRBD2
clone size: many
CDR3 length: 16
V gene: TRBV18
CDR3 protein: CASSQNSGRSSYEQYF
CDR3 DNA: TGTGCCAGCTCACAAAATAGCGGGAGGAGCTCCTACGAGCAGTACTTC

J gene: TRBJ2-5
D gene: -
clone size: many
CDR3 length: 13
V gene: TRBV20-1
CDR3 protein: CSAGPQRAKTQYF
CDR3 DNA: TGCAGTGCTGGCCCTCAGAGGGCAAAGACCCAGTACTTC

J gene: TRBJ2-2
D gene: TRBD1
clone size: -
CDR3 length: 15
V gene: TRBV5-1
CDR3 protein: CASSWTGGNTGELFF
CDR3 DNA: TGCGCCAGCAGCTGGACAGGGGGTAACACCGGGGAGCTGTTTTTT

J gene: TRBJ1-1
D gene: TRBD1
clone size: -
CDR3 length: 14
V gene: TRBV20-1
CDR3 protein: CSASFGTGSTEAFF
CDR3 DNA: TGCAGTGCAAGCTTCGGGACAGGGAGCACTGAAGCTTTCTTT

J gene: TRBJ2-2
D gene: -
clone size: -
CDR3 length: 13
V gene: TRBV18
CDR3 protein: CASSSIHTGELFF
CDR3 DNA: TGTGCCAGCTCATCGATTCACACCGGGGAGCTGTTTTTT

J gene: TRBJ1-4
D gene: -
clone size: -
CDR3 length: 18
V gene: TRBV28
CDR3 protein: CASSFPSPIQGLGEKLFF
CDR3 DNA: TGTGCCAGCAGTTTTCCCAGCCCCATACAGGGACTGGGAGAAAAACTGTTTTTT

J gene: TRBJ2-1
D gene: -
clone size: many
CDR3 length: 14
V gene: TRBV27
CDR3 protein: CASGSHLSYNEQFF
CDR3 DNA: TGTGCCAGCGGGTCGCACCTCTCCTACAATGAGCAGTTCTTC

J gene: TRBJ1-1
D gene: -
clone size: -
CDR3 length: 14
V gene: TRBV20-1
CDR3 protein: CSAWARRGNAEAFF
CDR3 DNA: TGCAGTGCGTGGGCCCGAAGGGGGAACGCTGAAGCTTTCTTT

J gene: TRBJ2-6
D gene: TRBD1
clone size: -
CDR3 length: 17
V gene: TRBV7-6
CDR3 protein: CASSTGTGGTGANVLTF
CDR3 DNA: TGTGCCAGCAGTACCGGGACAGGGGGCACTGGGGCCAACGTCCTGACTTTC

J gene: TRBJ2-7
D gene: -
clone size: medium-sized
CDR3 length: 11
V gene: TRBV29-1
CDR3 protein: CSARVSYEQYF
CDR3 DNA: TGCAGTGCCAGGGTCTCCTACGAGCAGTACTTC

J gene: TRBJ2-7
D gene: -
clone size: few
CDR3 length: 12
V gene: TRBV2
CDR3 protein: CASCRGENEQYF
CDR3 DNA: TGTGCCAGCTGCAGGGGGGAGAACGAGCAGTACTTC

J gene: TRBJ1-2
D gene: TRBD1
clone size: -
CDR3 length: 15
V gene: TRBV12-3/TRBV12-4
CDR3 protein: CASSVTGQGPYGYTF
CDR3 DNA: TGTGCCAGCAGTGTCACCGGACAGGGCCCCTATGGCTACACCTTC

J gene: TRBJ2-3
D gene: -
clone size: -
CDR3 length: 14
V gene: TRBV7-2
CDR3 protein: CASSIQMSTDTQYF
CDR3 DNA: TGTGCCAGCAGTATCCAGATGAGTACAGATACGCAGTATTTT

J gene: TRBJ1-1
D gene: TRBD1
clone size: few
CDR3 length: 15
V gene: TRBV18
CDR3 protein: CASSPTGTGNTEAFF
CDR3 DNA: TGTGCCAGCTCCCCTACCGGGACAGGGAACACTGAAGCTTTCTTT

J gene: TRBJ1-2
D gene: -
clone size: -
CDR3 length: 12
V gene: TRBV7-9
CDR3 protein: CASSLIFSGYTF
CDR3 DNA: TGTGCCAGCAGCTTGATCTTCTCTGGCTACACCTTC

J gene: TRBJ2-3
D gene: -
clone size: -
CDR3 length: 15
V gene: TRBV5-4
CDR3 protein: CASSPDRSGTDTQYF
CDR3 DNA: TGTGCCAGCAGCCCGGACCGGTCGGGCACAGATACGCAGTATTTT

J gene: TRBJ1-1
D gene: -
clone size: many
CDR3 length: 13
V gene: TRBV28
CDR3 protein: CASSLWGQGGAFF
CDR3 DNA: TGTGCCAGCAGTTTATGGGGGCAGGGTGGAGCTTTCTTT

J gene: TRBJ1-2
D gene: -
clone size: -
CDR3 length: 14
V gene: TRBV4-2
CDR3 protein: CASSQDRSAGGYTF
CDR3 DNA: TGTGCCAGCAGCCAAGATCGCAGTGCCGGAGGCTACACCTTC

J gene: TRBJ1-2
D gene: -
clone size: many
CDR3 length: 13
V gene: TRBV3-1
CDR3 protein: CASSQVAAYGYTF
CDR3 DNA: TGTGCCAGCAGCCAAGTAGCAGCCTATGGCTACACCTTC

J gene: TRBJ2-7
D gene: TRBD2
clone size: -
CDR3 length: 14
V gene: TRBV11-2
CDR3 protein: CASSFGGGPDEQYF
CDR3 DNA: TGTGCCAGCAGCTTTGGGGGAGGGCCAGACGAGCAGTACTTC

J gene: TRBJ1-2
D gene: TRBD1
clone size: many
CDR3 length: 15
V gene: TRBV5-1
CDR3 protein: CASSTRTGSNYGYTF
CDR3 DNA: TGCGCCAGCAGTACTCGGACAGGGTCTAACTATGGCTACACCTTC

J gene: TRBJ2-7
D gene: -
clone size: few
CDR3 length: 14
V gene: TRBV4-3
CDR3 protein: CASSQAQGSGEQYF
CDR3 DNA: TGCGCCAGCAGCCAAGCCCAGGGGTCGGGGGAGCAGTACTTC

J gene: TRBJ2-3
D gene: -
clone size: many
CDR3 length: 12
V gene: TRBV18
CDR3 protein: CASSTSTDTQYF
CDR3 DNA: TGTGCCAGCTCGACTAGCACAGATACGCAGTATTTT

J gene: TRBJ2-3
D gene: -
clone size: many
CDR3 length: 12
V gene: TRBV20-1
CDR3 protein: CSAMRPTDTQYF
CDR3 DNA: TGCAGTGCTATGAGGCCCACAGATACGCAGTATTTT

J gene: TRBJ1-2
D gene: -
clone size: many
CDR3 length: 13
V gene: TRBV29-1
CDR3 protein: CSVERRGNYGYTF
CDR3 DNA: TGCAGCGTTGAAAGGAGGGGTAACTATGGCTACACCTTC

J gene: TRBJ1-4
D gene: -
clone size: few
CDR3 length: 16
V gene: TRBV12-3/TRBV12-4
CDR3 protein: CASSLWTATTNEKLFF
CDR3 DNA: TGTGCCAGCAGTTTATGGACAGCTACAACTAATGAAAAACTGTTTTTT

J gene: TRBJ2-7
D gene: TRBD1
clone size: few
CDR3 length: 16
V gene: TRBV4-3
CDR3 protein: CASSQGPGTGGREQYF
CDR3 DNA: TGCGCCAGCAGCCAAGGGCCCGGGACAGGGGGCAGGGAGCAGTACTTC

J gene: TRBJ2-3
D gene: -
clone size: few
CDR3 length: 16
V gene: TRBV18
CDR3 protein: CASSPGGRVRGDTQYF
CDR3 DNA: TGTGCCAGCTCACCAGGGGGCAGGGTGCGAGGAGATACGCAGTATTTT

J gene: TRBJ2-3
D gene: -
clone size: -
CDR3 length: 15
V gene: TRBV20-1
CDR3 protein: CSARDIALSTDTQYF
CDR3 DNA: TGCAGTGCTAGAGATATAGCACTTAGCACAGATACGCAGTATTTT

J gene: TRBJ2-7
D gene: -
clone size: many
CDR3 length: 13
V gene: TRBV29-1
CDR3 protein: CSVRTWLSYEQYF
CDR3 DNA: TGCAGCGTCCGGACTTGGTTATCCTACGAGCAGTACTTC

J gene: TRBJ2-1
D gene: TRBD2
clone size: many
CDR3 length: 18
V gene: TRBV4-3
CDR3 protein: CASSQDPASGYVYNEQFF
CDR3 DNA: TGCGCCAGCAGCCAAGATCCGGCTAGCGGATACGTCTACAATGAGCAGTTCTTC

J gene: TRBJ2-7
D gene: -
clone size: few
CDR3 length: 14
V gene: TRBV28
CDR3 protein: CASSSGTSSYEQYF
CDR3 DNA: TGTGCCAGCAGCTCCGGGACAAGCTCCTACGAGCAGTACTTC

J gene: TRBJ2-3
D gene: TRBD2
clone size: few
CDR3 length: 15
V gene: TRBV27
CDR3 protein: CASSSLAAITDTQYF
CDR3 DNA: TGTGCCAGCAGTTCGCTAGCGGCCATCACAGATACGCAGTATTTT

J gene: TRBJ2-5
D gene: -
clone size: many
CDR3 length: 14
V gene: TRBV12-3/TRBV12-4
CDR3 protein: CASSFRTGQETQYF
CDR3 DNA: TGTGCCAGCAGTTTCAGGACTGGGCAAGAGACCCAGTACTTC

J gene: TRBJ2-2
D gene: -
clone size: -
CDR3 length: 13
V gene: TRBV6-5
CDR3 protein: CASTLAKTGELFF
CDR3 DNA: TGTGCCAGCACCCTAGCGAAAACCGGGGAGCTGTTTTTT

J gene: TRBJ1-1
D gene: -
clone size: many
CDR3 length: 15
V gene: TRBV4-2
CDR3 protein: CASSQDIGGATEAFF
CDR3 DNA: TGTGCCAGCAGCCAAGATATAGGGGGAGCCACTGAAGCTTTCTTT

J gene: TRBJ2-7
D gene: TRBD2
clone size: -
CDR3 length: 14
V gene: TRBV2
CDR3 protein: CASSTSGDSYEQYF
CDR3 DNA: TGTGCCAGCAGCACTAGCGGGGATTCTTACGAGCAGTACTTC

J gene: TRBJ2-5
D gene: TRBD2
clone size: many
CDR3 length: 14
V gene: TRBV27
CDR3 protein: CASRAGGRWETQYF
CDR3 DNA: TGTGCCAGCAGAGCGGGGGGGCGATGGGAGACCCAGTACTTC

J gene: TRBJ2-2
D gene: -
clone size: few
CDR3 length: 15
V gene: TRBV12-3/TRBV12-4
CDR3 protein: CASSFLQSNTGELFF
CDR3 DNA: TGTGCCAGCAGTTTTTTGCAGTCGAACACCGGGGAGCTGTTTTTT

J gene: TRBJ2-3
D gene: -
clone size: -
CDR3 length: 14
V gene: TRBV7-8
CDR3 protein: CASSFVGEGDTQYF
CDR3 DNA: TGTGCCAGCAGCTTTGTTGGGGAAGGGGATACGCAGTATTTT

J gene: TRBJ2-1
D gene: -
clone size: -
CDR3 length: 17
V gene: TRBV7-8
CDR3 protein: CASSLGGQGASYNEQFF
CDR3 DNA: TGTGCCAGCAGCTTGGGGGGCCAGGGAGCCTCCTACAATGAGCAGTTCTTC

J gene: TRBJ1-1
D gene: -
clone size: few
CDR3 length: 14
V gene: TRBV25-1
CDR3 protein: CASSEVGGRTEAFF
CDR3 DNA: TGTGCCAGCAGTGAAGTGGGGGGAAGGACTGAAGCTTTCTTT

J gene: TRBJ1-4
D gene: TRBD1
clone size: many
CDR3 length: 16
V gene: TRBV25-1
CDR3 protein: CASSAPDRARFASLFF
CDR3 DNA: TGTGCCAGCAGTGCCCCGGACAGGGCCCGTTTTGCAAGCCTGTTTTTT

J gene: TRBJ1-2
D gene: -
clone size: -
CDR3 length: 14
V gene: TRBV18
CDR3 protein: CASSLGAGTYGYTF
CDR3 DNA: TGTGCCAGCTCCCTCGGAGCTGGGACCTATGGCTACACCTTC

J gene: TRBJ1-1
D gene: -
clone size: many
CDR3 length: 13
V gene: TRBV7-3
CDR3 protein: CASSLSGNTEAFF
CDR3 DNA: TGTGCCAGCAGCTTATCCGGGAACACTGAAGCTTTCTTT

J gene: TRBJ1-3
D gene: -
clone size: -
CDR3 length: 13
V gene: TRBV23-1
CDR3 protein: CASSQFAGNTIYF
CDR3 DNA: TGCGCCAGCAGTCAATTTGCAGGAAACACCATATATTTT

J gene: TRBJ2-3
D gene: -
clone size: -
CDR3 length: 15
V gene: TRBV20-1
CDR3 protein: CSARRGASSTDTQYF
CDR3 DNA: TGCAGTGCTAGACGGGGGGCGAGTAGCACAGATACGCAGTATTTT

J gene: TRBJ2-5
D gene: TRBD1
clone size: few
CDR3 length: 14
V gene: TRBV6-6
CDR3 protein: CATSWRGQGETQYF
CDR3 DNA: TGTGCCACTTCCTGGCGGGGACAGGGGGAGACCCAGTACTTC

J gene: TRBJ2-7
D gene: TRBD1
clone size: few
CDR3 length: 16
V gene: TRBV5-5
CDR3 protein: CASSPRQGTGVYEQYF
CDR3 DNA: TGTGCCAGCAGCCCCCGCCAGGGGACAGGGGTCTACGAGCAGTACTTC

J gene: TRBJ2-1
D gene: -
clone size: many
CDR3 length: 13
V gene: TRBV25-1
CDR3 protein: CASSDPGSNEQFF
CDR3 DNA: TGTGCCAGCAGTGATCCCGGGAGCAATGAGCAGTTCTTC